This T cell receptor (beta chain) is drawn from a study of T-cell reconstitution after alpha-beta-depleted transplantation in children (dated by TCRdb to about 2016). Describing the broader study: Using TCR repertoire profiling, the study followed T-cell immune reconstitution in a quantitative way in children after TCRalphabeta/CD19-depleted allogeneic hematopoietic cell transplantation. The paper as a whole reports these results and caveats: The frequencies of hyperexpanded clones fell over the following months, and after one year, T-cell counts and TCRbeta diversity were mostly attributed to newly produced T cells. The apparently early alphabetaT-cell count recovery about two months after transplant was reportedly dependent on only several hundred rapidly expanded clones derived from non-depleted graft cells. In some patients, the high TCRbeta diversity seen at day 60 was put down to recipient T cells and intrathymic progenitors that had survived conditioning.

The protocol used for the library was PCR. The sequencer was an Illumina HiSeq 2500. TCR libraries were prepared with molecular barcoding, using unique molecular identifiers to normalize TCRbeta repertoire quantification. Clones were called with MiXCR by TCRdb after fastp trimmed the public reads at Q25, and only in-frame beta chains were retained. Records with the same CDR3 protein are collapsed into one entry carrying the most frequent genes and DNA. Here the sample has more than 200,000 distinct CDR3 sequences; about 8.4% occur a single time. The top ten clones comprise 35% to 45% of the sample. The treatment or condition label for this specimen denotes: allogeneic hematopoietic cell transplantation with graft depleted of TCRalphabeta T cells and CD19 B cells. The children who served as transplant recipients had been given grafts of TCRalphabeta/CD19-depleted allogeneic hematopoietic cells. Worth noting for this clonotype: Its antigen specificity is not known. There are no base qualities to consult, and no much larger clone falls within one base.

The TCR was taken from a male patient between 2 and 10 years old who had a stem cell transplant for acute myeloid leukemia, so the T cells may come from the graft donor. The sample here was PBMCs, mostly from graft donor cells, taken 360 days after TCRalphabeta/CD19-depleted stem cell transplant.

The CDR3 corresponds to CSAPRTSLSHEQYF. The nucleotide sequence reads as follows: TGCAGTGCCCCCCGGACTAGTCTTTCCCACGAGCAGTACTTC. The chain is assembled from TRBV20-1 and TRBJ2-7, and 7 junction bases match TRBD2. V trim: 6 bases; J trim: 5 bases; unmatched bases: 13. From the cysteine through the phenylalanine, the CDR3 covers 14 amino acids. The only DNA kept is the CDR3, 42 bases in frame from the first base. Per the germline V gene (reference sequence), DFQATT is the CDR1 and SNEGSKA is the CDR2.